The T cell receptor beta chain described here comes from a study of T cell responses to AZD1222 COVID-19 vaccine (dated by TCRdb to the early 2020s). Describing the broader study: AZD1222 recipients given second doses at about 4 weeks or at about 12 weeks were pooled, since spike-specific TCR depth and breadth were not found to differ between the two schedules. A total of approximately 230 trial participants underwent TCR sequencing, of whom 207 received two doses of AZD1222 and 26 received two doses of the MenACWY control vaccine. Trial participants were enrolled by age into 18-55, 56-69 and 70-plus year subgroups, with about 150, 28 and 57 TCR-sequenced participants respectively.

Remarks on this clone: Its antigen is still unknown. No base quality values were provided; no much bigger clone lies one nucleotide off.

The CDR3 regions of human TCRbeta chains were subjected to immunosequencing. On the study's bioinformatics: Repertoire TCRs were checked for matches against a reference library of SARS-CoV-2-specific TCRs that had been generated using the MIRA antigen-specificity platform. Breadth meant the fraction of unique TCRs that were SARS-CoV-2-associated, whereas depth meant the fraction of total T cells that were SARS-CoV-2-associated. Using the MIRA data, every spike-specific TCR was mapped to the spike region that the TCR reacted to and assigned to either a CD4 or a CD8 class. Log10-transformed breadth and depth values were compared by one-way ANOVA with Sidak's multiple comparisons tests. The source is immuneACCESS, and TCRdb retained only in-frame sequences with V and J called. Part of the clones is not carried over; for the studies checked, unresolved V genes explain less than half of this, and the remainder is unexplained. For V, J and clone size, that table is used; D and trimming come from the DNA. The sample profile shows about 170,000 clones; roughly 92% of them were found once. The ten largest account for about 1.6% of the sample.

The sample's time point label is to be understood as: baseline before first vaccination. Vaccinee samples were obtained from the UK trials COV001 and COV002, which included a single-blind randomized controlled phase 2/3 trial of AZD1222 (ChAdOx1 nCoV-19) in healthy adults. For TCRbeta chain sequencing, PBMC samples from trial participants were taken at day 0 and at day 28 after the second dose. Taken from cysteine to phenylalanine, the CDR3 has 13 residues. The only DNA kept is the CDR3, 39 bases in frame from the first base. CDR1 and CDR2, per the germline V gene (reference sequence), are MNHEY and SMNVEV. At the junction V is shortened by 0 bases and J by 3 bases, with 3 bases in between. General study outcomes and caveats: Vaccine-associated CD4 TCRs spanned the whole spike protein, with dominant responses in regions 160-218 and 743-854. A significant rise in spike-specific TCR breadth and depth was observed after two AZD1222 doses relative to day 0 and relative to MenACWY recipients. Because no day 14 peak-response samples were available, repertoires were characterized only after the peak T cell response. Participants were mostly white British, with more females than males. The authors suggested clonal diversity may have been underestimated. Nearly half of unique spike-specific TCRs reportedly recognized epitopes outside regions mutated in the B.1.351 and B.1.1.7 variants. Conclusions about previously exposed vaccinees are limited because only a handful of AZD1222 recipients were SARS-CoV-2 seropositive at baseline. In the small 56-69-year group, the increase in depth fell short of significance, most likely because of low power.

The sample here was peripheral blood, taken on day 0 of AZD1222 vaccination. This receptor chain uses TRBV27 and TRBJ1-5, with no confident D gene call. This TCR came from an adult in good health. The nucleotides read TGTGCCAGCAGTTTATCCACCAATCAGCCCCAGCATTTT. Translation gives CASSLSTNQPQHF.